A selection of T cell receptor beta chains follows, all from one sample in a study of response to subunit inactivated influenza vaccine. A single record per CDR3 protein comes from TCRdb applying MiXCR to the RT-PCR reads. The sample includes over 150,000 distinct CDR3 sequences, roughly 10% of them seen just once. The material was non-naive T cells sorted from PBMCs, obtained about 40 days after vaccination. The receptors derive from a man aged 45 to 65 who received an inactivated influenza vaccine. The CDR3 runs from the conserved cysteine through the conserved F or W. D genes are given only for firm matches. Part of the rows lack a size; the others show once, few, many or a class for expanded clones.

v_call	j_call	clone_size	d_call	cdr3_aa	cdr3_nt
TRBV4-2	TRBJ2-1	few	TRBD2	CASSQGTSVSYNEQFF	TGTGCCAGCAGCCAAGGGACTAGCGTCTCCTACAATGAGCAGTTCTTC
TRBV15	TRBJ2-1	NA	TRBD1	CATSPGQDYNEQFF	TGTGCCACCAGCCCGGGACAGGACTACAATGAGCAGTTCTTC
TRBV5-1	TRBJ2-3	many	TRBD2	CASSQGTSGRTDTQYF	TGCGCCAGCAGCCAGGGGACTAGCGGTCGCACAGATACGCAGTATTTT
TRBV29-1	TRBJ1-5	NA	NA	CSVQQGGGQPQHF	TGCAGCGTTCAGCAGGGTGGGGGTCAGCCCCAGCATTTT
TRBV4-3	TRBJ1-1	many	NA	CASSAPGRRTEAFF	TGCGCCAGCAGCGCTCCGGGGAGGCGGACTGAAGCTTTCTTT
TRBV12-3/TRBV12-4	TRBJ2-1	NA	NA	CASSARQYNEQFF	TGTGCCAGCAGTGCCCGACAGTACAATGAGCAGTTCTTC
TRBV25-1	TRBJ2-5	few	NA	CASSDQGRETQYF	TGTGCCAGCAGTGATCAGGGTAGGGAGACCCAGTACTTC
TRBV10-3	TRBJ2-5	many	TRBD2	CAISTSGGEETQYF	TGTGCCATCAGTACCAGCGGGGGAGAAGAGACCCAGTACTTC
TRBV29-1	TRBJ2-3	many	NA	CSMRGPLSTDTQYF	TGCAGCATGAGAGGTCCCTTGAGCACAGATACGCAGTATTTT
TRBV6-1	TRBJ1-2	NA	TRBD1	CASSARQGMGGYTF	TGTGCCAGCAGTGCCCGACAGGGTATGGGGGGCTACACCTTC
TRBV7-3	TRBJ2-5	few	NA	CASSPGPGETQYF	TGTGCCAGCAGTCCGGGCCCAGGGGAGACCCAGTACTTC
TRBV20-1	TRBJ2-3	NA	TRBD2	CSAREGGSGMWGPDTQYF	TGCAGTGCTAGAGAGGGAGGGTCTGGAATGTGGGGACCAGATACGCAGTATTTT
TRBV20-1	TRBJ1-1	NA	NA	CSPYKTGTLMNTEAFF	TGCAGTCCATACAAAACCGGGACTTTGATGAACACTGAAGCTTTCTTT
TRBV6-5	TRBJ1-1	many	NA	CASSYYPYTEAFF	TGTGCCAGCAGTTATTATCCTTACACTGAAGCTTTCTTT
TRBV6-2/TRBV6-3	TRBJ2-7	NA	TRBD1	CASRPGQGRGSYEQYF	TGTGCCAGCAGACCCGGACAGGGACGAGGCTCCTACGAGCAGTACTTC
TRBV21-1	TRBJ2-1	many	NA	CASNYVMGLAGGEQFF	TGTGCCAGCAACTACGTAATGGGACTAGCGGGGGGTGAGCAGTTCTTC
TRBV11-2	TRBJ2-3	many	NA	CASSLDRAGDTQYF	TGTGCCAGCAGCTTAGATAGGGCAGGCGATACGCAGTATTTT
TRBV6-2/TRBV6-3	TRBJ2-1	few	TRBD2	CASSYSFQREGHEQFF	TGTGCCAGCAGTTACTCATTCCAGCGGGAGGGCCACGAGCAGTTCTTC